These 27 T cell receptor beta chains were sequenced from one sample in a study of blood T cell repertoires in COVID-19. Sequencing was performed with immunoSEQ multiplex PCR; in TCRdb, only in-frame clones are kept and a portion is missing. The sample yields about 100,000 clones, approximately 90% seen once. Input material: peripheral blood. Source of these receptors: a man aged 50 or older with active COVID-19.

V is TRBV7-9 and J is TRBJ2-3; 8 bases agree with TRBD2. J lost 3 bases, V lost 5 bases, and 10 bases had no gene match. The germline CDR1 and CDR2 sequences are SEHNR and FQNEAQ (reference sequence). This CDR3 spans 16 amino acids. The DNA of the CDR3 is TGTGCCAGCAGCCTCTGGCGGGGACTAGAGACAGATACGCAGTATTTT. It specifies CASSLWRGLETDTQYF.

V gene TRBV19 combines with J gene TRBJ1-4; TRBD1 matches 9 bases. CDR3 length: 14 residues. Looked up from germline, CDR1 is LNHDA and CDR2 is SQIVND (reference sequence). V trimming: 6 bases; J trimming: 5 bases; junction bases outside the gene matches: 4. The CDR3 bases are TGTGCCAGTAGGGGACAGGGACGGAATGAAAAACTGTTTTTT. Translated, it gives CASRGQGRNEKLFF.

The V gene is TRBV4-1, the J gene TRBJ1-5; 10 nucleotides align to TRBD1. V lost 4 bases and J lost 6; bases outside the gene matches: 6. This CDR3 has 15 amino acids. Germline V gene data show CDR1 as MGHRA and CDR2 as YSYEKL. CDR3 nucleotide sequence: TGCGCCAGCAGCCTACGGACAGGGGGGGGTCAGCCCCAGCATTTT. Amino acid sequence: CASSLRTGGGQPQHF.

The chain combines TRBV19 with TRBJ1-1, with TRBD1 identical over 7 bases. Trimming removed 2 bases from V and 1 base from J; junction bases left unmatched: 4. The CDR3 sequence is 15 residues long. Germline CDR1 and CDR2: LNHDA and SQIVND (reference sequence). CDR3 loop: CASSIYRGSNTEAFF. In nucleotides, the CDR3 is TGTGCCAGTAGTATATACAGGGGCTCGAACACTGAAGCTTTCTTT.

V is TRBV19 and J is TRBJ2-1; 8 bases agree with TRBD2. CDR1 and CDR2 (germline): LNHDA, SQIVND (reference sequence). V shed 7 bases and J 4 bases; nucleotides not matched to a gene: 3. The CDR3 extends over 13 amino acids. CDR3 protein: CASMASGYNEQFF. The CDR3 DNA sequence: TGTGCCAGTATGGCTAGCGGGTACAATGAGCAGTTCTTC.

This chain connects TRBV12-5 to TRBJ2-1, with D perhaps TRBD2 (6 bases). This CDR3 comprises 15 residues. CDR1 is LGHNT and CDR2 is FRNRAP in the germline V gene. V gave up 5 bases and J gave up 0 bases, with 11 bases separating them. In DNA, the CDR3 is TGTGCTAGTGGTGAAGCGGGCAGCTCCTACAATGAGCAGTTCTTC. Protein: CASGEAGSSYNEQFF.

The V call is TRBV2, the J call TRBJ1-2; a weak D match, TRBD1 (6 bases). Germline-derived CDR1 and CDR2 are SNHLY and FYNNEI. Between the trimmed V and J ends, which lost 4 bases and 8 bases, there was a span of 14 bases. This CDR3 is built from 13 residues. CDR3 residues: CASSVGQGYGYTF. The DNA for the CDR3 is TGTGCCAGCAGTGTGGGGCAGGGGTACGGCTACACCTTC.

The chain links TRBV20-1 to TRBJ2-1; D is perhaps TRBD2 (5 bases). The germline V gene has CDR1 DFQATT and CDR2 SNEGSKA (reference sequence). The CDR3 is made up of 12 amino acids. V was trimmed by 3 bases and J by 10 bases, leaving 13 bases between them. CDR3 loop: CSASPPAEEQFF. The CDR3, as DNA: TGCAGTGCTAGTCCCCCAGCGGAAGAGCAGTTCTTC.

The V and J genes are TRBV10-3 and TRBJ2-7, with a weak D call TRBD1 (6 bases). The CDR3 length is 11 residues. V was cut by 10 bases and J by 5 bases, with 12 bases left in between. CDR1 and CDR2 from the germline V gene are ENHRY and SYGVKD. The CDR3 DNA reads TGTGCCACAGGGGAATCTCACGAGCAGTACTTC. Residues: CATGESHEQYF.

This clone was seen a single time. The DNA of the CDR3 is TGTGCCAGCAGCAGCCGTTCGGGACTAGCGGGTCTTACCTACGAGCAGTACTTC. This translates into CASSSRSGLAGLTYEQYF. The chain has TRBV27 and TRBJ2-7; 12 bases map to TRBD2. The CDR3 is 18 amino acids. From germline, CDR1 is MNHEY and CDR2 SMNVEV (reference sequence). The V and J ends lost 6 bases and 2 bases, in that order; junction bases with no gene match: 14.

The chain joins TRBV19 to TRBJ2-3; TRBD1 agrees at 9 bases. The CDR3 covers 15 residues. J gave up 1 base and V 6 bases, and 5 bases lay outside the gene matches. Looked up from germline, CDR1 is LNHDA and CDR2 is SQIVND (reference sequence). The DNA for the CDR3 is TGTGCCAGTAGCCGACAGGGGGTTGGCACAGATACGCAGTATTTT. Its translation: CASSRQGVGTDTQYF.

V gene TRBV9 combines with J gene TRBJ2-2; unclear D gene. The CDR3 runs to 14 residues. CDR1 SGDLS and CDR2 YYNGEE come from the germline V gene. V was cut by 3 bases and J by 2 bases, with 8 bases left in between. The CDR3 bases are TGTGCCAGCAGCGCCCGTGTAAACACCGGGGAGCTGTTTTTT. Translation: CASSARVNTGELFF.

This chain connects TRBV15 to TRBJ1-5; TRBD1 agrees at 7 bases. Germline V gene sequence: CDR1 LNHNV, CDR2 YYDKDF (reference sequence). The V and J ends lost 6 bases and 3 bases, in that order; junction bases with no gene match: 8. The CDR3 is made up of 15 amino acids. CDR3 sequence: CATRAGRGNNQPQHF. In DNA, the CDR3 is TGTGCCACCAGGGCAGGCAGGGGGAACAATCAGCCCCAGCATTTT.

This chain uses TRBV5-4 with TRBJ2-5; 13 nucleotides match TRBD2. The CDR3 contains 18 residues. Germline V gives CDR1 SGHNT, CDR2 YYREEE (reference sequence). V gave up 4 bases and J gave up 0 bases; unmatched junction bases: 9. CDR3 sequence reads: CASSTIGLAGANQETQYF. The CDR3 bases are TGTGCCAGCAGCACCATCGGACTAGCGGGGGCTAACCAAGAGACCCAGTACTTC.

Here the CDR3 reads CANRLAVDNEQFF. Written as DNA, the CDR3 is TGTGCCAATCGCTTAGCGGTAGACAATGAGCAGTTCTTC. This chain joins TRBV19 and TRBJ2-1; D may be TRBD2 (6 bases). The ends were cut back, 10 bases at V and 5 bases at J, with 15 bases in the middle. This CDR3 is 13 amino acids long. Germline V lookup: CDR1 LNHDA, CDR2 SQIVND (reference sequence).

The CDR3 is CASSPGTEYEKLFF. The DNA of the CDR3 is TGTGCCAGCTCACCAGGGACAGAGTATGAAAAACTGTTTTTT. The genes are TRBV18 and TRBJ1-4; 7 bases agree with TRBD1. Germline loops: CDR1 KGHSH, CDR2 LQKENI. There are 14 residues in the CDR3. V lost 2 bases, J lost 6 bases, and 3 bases stayed unmatched. The full variable domain, with the rest looked up from reference TRBV18 and TRBJ1-4, is NAGVMQNPRHLVRRRGQEARLRCSPMKGHSHVYWYRQLPEEGLKFMVYLQKENIIDESGMPKERFSAEFPKEGPSILRIQQVVRGDSAAYFCASSPGTEYEKLFFGSGTQLSVL.

The V call is TRBV7-8, the J call TRBJ2-7; 8 positions match TRBD1. Trimming took 4 bases from V and 4 from J; bases not matched to a gene: 9. Germline V gives CDR1 SGHVS, CDR2 FQNEAQ. This CDR3 is built from 15 residues. CDR3 nucleotides: TGTGCCAGCAGCTCAGGAGCCGGGACAGGTTACGAGCAGTACGTC. It is translated as CASSSGAGTGYEQYV.

This rearrangement joins TRBV3-1 (or the pseudogene TRBV3-2) to TRBJ1-4; possible D gene TRBD1, 6 bases. V was clipped by 5 bases and J by 10 bases, with 8 bases between them. Germline values: CDR1 LGHDT, CDR2 YNNKEL (reference sequence). The CDR3 contains 11 residues. The CDR3 nucleotides read TGTGCCAGCAGCACAGGGTTAAAACTGTTTTTT. Translation: CASSTGLKLFF.

The chain employs TRBV3-1 (or the pseudogene TRBV3-2) and TRBJ2-5; the match to TRBD2 covers 12 bases. The CDR3 loop spans 16 amino acids. Per the germline V gene, CDR1 is LGHDT and CDR2 is YNNKEL (reference sequence). V lost 4 bases and J lost 0; bases outside the gene matches: 3. CDR3 nucleotides: TGTGCCAGCAGCCCATGGACTAGCGGGGACCAAGAGACCCAGTACTTC. Translation gives CASSPWTSGDQETQYF.

This clone has just a few counts. V is TRBV11-2 and J is TRBJ1-3; a weak D match, TRBD1 (6 bases). Trimming removed 5 bases at V and 0 bases at J, with 14 bases between. The CDR3 has 16 amino acids. Germline V gene data show CDR1 as SGHAT and CDR2 as FQNNGV. The CDR3 reads CASSEHTGLSGNTIYF. The CDR3 bases are TGTGCCAGCAGCGAGCATACAGGGCTCTCTGGAAACACCATATATTTT. The variable domain in full, with the rest retrieved from reference TRBV11-2 and TRBJ1-3, is EAGVAQSPRYKIIEKRQSVAFWCNPISGHATLYWYQQILGQGPKLLIQFQNNGVVDDSQLPKDRFSAERLKGVDSTLKIQPAKLEDSAVYLCASSEHTGLSGNTIYFGEGSWLTVV.

This rearrangement joins TRBV7-8 to TRBJ2-7; D is perhaps TRBD2 (5 bases). CDR1 SGHVS and CDR2 FQNEAQ come from the germline V gene. CDR3 length equals 12 residues. Trimming left V 3 bases short and J 3 bases short, with 6 bases between. The CDR3 here is CASSFGNYEQYV. The CDR3 DNA sequence: TGTGCCAGCAGCTTCGGGAACTACGAGCAGTACGTC.

This chain joins TRBV29-1 and TRBJ1-1, with D tentatively TRBD1 (6 bases). Trimming removed 4 bases from V and 1 base from J, with 10 bases in between. The germline CDR1 and CDR2 sequences are SQVTM and ANQGSEA. The CDR3 covers 13 residues. CDR3: CSVARTANTEAFF. The CDR3 DNA reads TGCAGCGTTGCTAGGACAGCGAACACTGAAGCTTTCTTT.

This rearrangement joins TRBV7-9 to TRBJ2-5; 13 bases map to TRBD2. The CDR3 covers 17 residues. Germline CDR1 and CDR2: SEHNR and FQNEAQ (reference sequence). V trimming: 5 bases; J trimming: 5 bases; junction bases outside the gene matches: 11. As DNA, the CDR3 is TGTGCCAGCAGCCCCCATCGGACTAGCGGGAGACGGGAGACCCAGTACTTC. Amino acids: CASSPHRTSGRRETQYF.

This chain joins TRBV24-1 and TRBJ2-1; 9 bases map to TRBD2. V trimming: 4 bases; J trimming: 9 bases; junction bases outside the gene matches: 6. This CDR3 comprises 14 residues. From germline, CDR1 is KGHDR and CDR2 SFDVKD. The CDR3 sequence is CATSESAGGREQFF. The CDR3 DNA is TGTGCCACCAGTGAATCAGCGGGGGGCCGTGAGCAGTTCTTC.

The gene calls are TRBV5-1 and TRBJ1-2; D might be TRBD1 (6 bases). Trimming removed 2 bases from V and 5 bases from J, with 13 bases in between. From germline, CDR1 is SGHRS and CDR2 YFSETQ. The CDR3 is 14 amino acids. CDR3 residues: CASSFTGTLYGYTF. CDR3 bases: TGCGCCAGCAGCTTTACCGGGACACTTTATGGCTACACCTTC.

The chain links TRBV5-1 to TRBJ2-3, with 8 bases aligning to TRBD2. J was trimmed by 2 bases and V by 7 bases; bases with no gene match: 9. CDR1 and CDR2 from the germline V gene are SGHRS and YFSETQ. The CDR3 is 15 amino acids. This CDR3 is CASSLTSADTDTQYF. The DNA for the CDR3 is TGCGCCAGCTCGTTGACTAGCGCCGACACAGATACGCAGTATTTT.

The chain joins TRBV5-4 to TRBJ1-2; a weak D match, TRBD1 (5 bases). V was pared by 4 bases and J by 0 bases, with 10 bases between. Germline V gene sequence: CDR1 SGHNT, CDR2 YYREEE (reference sequence). The CDR3 is 14 residues long. CDR3 DNA: TGTGCCAGCAGCCCCGACAGCGCTAACTATGGCTACACCTTC. Amino acid sequence: CASSPDSANYGYTF.